A single sample is the source of the 30 T cell receptor beta chains below, sequenced in a study of radiotherapy plus CTLA-4 blockade in lung cancer. TCRdb's table, derived via immunoSEQ multiplex PCR, lists solely in-frame clones and lacks some. The repertoire includes about 60,000 clones, 77% of them detected once, and about 4% sits in the top ten. This specimen consisted of peripheral blood, obtained from a patient treated with radiotherapy plus ipilimumab. Every receptor here comes from a human donor with non-small cell lung cancer who had a partial response to radiotherapy plus ipilimumab.

This clone was observed a few times. The rearrangement joins TRBV6-1 to TRBJ1-5; possibly TRBD1 for D (6 bases). Trimming cost V 2 bases and J 4 bases, with 18 bases left between them. Per germline, CDR1 MNHNS and CDR2 SASEGT. The CDR3 contains 17 residues. CDR3 region: CASSEKGRGYLNQPQHF. In DNA form, the CDR3 reads TGTGCCAGCAGTGAAAAAGGCAGGGGTTATCTTAATCAGCCCCAGCATTTT.

This chain links TRBV6-1 with TRBJ2-1; D is perhaps TRBD1 (6 bases). V was pared by 8 bases and J by 7 bases, with 21 bases between. Germline CDR1 is MNHNS and CDR2 is SASEGT. The CDR3 covers 15 residues. This CDR3 reads CASCRDRFLSNEQFF. CDR3 sequence (DNA): TGTGCCAGCTGCCGTGACAGGTTTTTGTCAAATGAGCAGTTCTTC.

The chain combines TRBV6-1 with TRBJ2-7, with TRBD1 as a possible D gene (5 bases). V lost 1 base and J 4 bases, leaving 5 bases between the germline ends. The V gene's germline CDR1 is MNHNS and CDR2 SASEGT. The CDR3 consists of 12 residues. The CDR3 DNA follows: TGTGCCAGCAGTGAAGAGGGGTACGAGCAGTACTTC. Translating it yields CASSEEGYEQYF.

The V gene is TRBV28, the J gene TRBJ1-3, with TRBD1 matching over 7 bases. Trimming cost V 4 bases and J 5 bases; bases outside gene matches: 5. The CDR3 loop spans 14 amino acids. CDR1 is MDHEN, CDR2 SYDVKM, per germline. DNA for the CDR3: TGTGCCAGCAGTTCTTCAGGGGGGAGAAACACCATATATTTT. This encodes CASSSSGGRNTIYF.

The V and J genes are TRBV21-1 and TRBJ2-1; the D call in the table, TRBD2, was not verified against the DNA. TRBV21-1 is a listed pseudogene. This CDR3 has 18 amino acids. The CDR3 here is CASSKGLAGPPSYNEQFF. The CDR3 DNA follows: TGTGCCAGCAGCAAAGGCCTAGCGGGGCCTCCCTCCTACAATGAGCAGTTCTTC.

This clone is a singleton in its sample. The rearrangement uses TRBV6-1 and TRBJ1-6; 10 nucleotides match TRBD1. With 7 bases clipped from V and 8 bases from J, the junction kept 8 bases outside the gene matches. Germline values: CDR1 MNHNS, CDR2 SASEGT. The CDR3 consists of 15 residues. The CDR3 DNA follows: TGTGCCAGCACGGCGACAGGGGGCATGGATTCACCCCTCCACTTT. As protein: CASTATGGMDSPLHF.

The chain combines TRBV19 with TRBJ1-6; possibly TRBD1 for D (6 bases). Per the germline V gene, CDR1 is LNHDA and CDR2 is SQIVND (reference sequence). Trimming removed 6 bases at V and 7 bases at J, with 10 bases between. The CDR3 totals 13 residues. In DNA form, the CDR3 reads TGTGCCAGTAGCTTTCAGGGGAATTCACCCCTCCACTTT. Amino acids: CASSFQGNSPLHF.

This sequence joins TRBV19 and TRBJ1-6; TRBD1 matches 10 bases. J was trimmed by 10 bases and V by 5 bases; bases with no gene match: 8. Germline V CDR1 and CDR2: LNHDA, SQIVND (reference sequence). This CDR3 spans 15 amino acids. The CDR3 DNA reads TGTGCCAGTAGTGGAACCGGGACAGGGGAATCACCCCTCCACTTT. This codes for CASSGTGTGESPLHF.

This chain links TRBV30 with TRBJ1-6; 7 nucleotides agree with TRBD1. The CDR3 contains 14 residues. Germline V gene sequence: CDR1 GTSNPN, CDR2 SVGIG (reference sequence). V shed 5 bases, J shed 7 bases, and the junction held 8 bases outside the gene matches. The CDR3 nucleotides read TGTGCCTGGGCAGCATCCAGGGGGAATTCACCCCTCCACTTT. Translation: CAWAASRGNSPLHF. Variable domain in full (rest from reference TRBV30 and TRBJ1-6): SQTIHQWPATLVQPVGSPLSLECTVEGTSNPNLYWYRQAAGRGLQLLFYSVGIGQISSEVPQNLSASRPQDRQFILSSKKLLLSDSGFYLCAWAASRGNSPLHFGNGTRLTVT.

V and J are TRBV6-5 and TRBJ1-5; the match to TRBD1 covers 9 bases. CDR3 size: 15 residues. V lost 6 bases and J lost 5; bases outside the gene matches: 8. Germline values: CDR1 MNHEY, CDR2 SVGAGI. The CDR3 region has the DNA TGTGCCAGCAGAAGGGGACAGGGCGGATATCAGCCCCAGCATTTT. It is translated as CASRRGQGGYQPQHF.

The chain combines TRBV27 with TRBJ2-5; possibly TRBD2 for D (6 bases). This CDR3 has 13 amino acids. With 1 base removed from V and 3 bases from J, the gap between germline ends came to 6 bases. Germline CDR1 is MNHEY and CDR2 is SMNVEV (reference sequence). The DNA of the CDR3 is TGTGCCAGCAGTTTATGGGGGGAAGAGACCCAGTACTTC. Its protein product is CASSLWGEETQYF.

This clone was picked up a small number of times. The chain joins TRBV6-5 to TRBJ1-5, with 10 bases that match TRBD1. Germline lookup yields CDR1 MNHEY and CDR2 SVGAGI. This CDR3 comprises 15 residues. J was trimmed by 6 bases and V by 5 bases; bases with no gene match: 7. CDR3 in amino acids: CASSSDRGPGQPQHF. The CDR3 coding sequence is TGTGCCAGCAGTAGCGACAGGGGGCCAGGTCAGCCCCAGCATTTT.

This clone was seen a handful of times. V gene TRBV5-1 combines with J gene TRBJ2-5; D might be TRBD1 (6 bases). Germline loops: CDR1 SGHRS, CDR2 YFSETQ. This CDR3 comprises 16 residues. The V and J ends lost 4 bases and 1 base respectively, with 17 bases between them. In DNA form, the CDR3 reads TGCGCCAGCAGCCGGGACGGACAGAACATCCAAGAGACCCAGTACTTC. Translating gives CASSRDGQNIQETQYF.

The chain carries TRBV2 and TRBJ1-1, with D possibly TRBD1 on 5 matching bases. Germline V gene sequence: CDR1 SNHLY, CDR2 FYNNEI. The germline V and J ends were trimmed by 3 bases and 4 bases, with 15 bases remaining between them. The CDR3 extends over 15 amino acids. The CDR3 reads CASSEVQGWSTEAFF. Written as DNA, the CDR3 is TGTGCCAGCAGTGAGGTCCAGGGATGGTCCACTGAAGCTTTCTTT.

The chain recombines TRBV2 with TRBJ1-3; 9 bases are shared with TRBD1. CDR3 length equals 13 residues. Germline CDR1 is SNHLY and CDR2 is FYNNEI. The ends lost 7 bases at V and 7 bases at J; junction bases unmatched: 5. CDR3 bases: TGTGCCAGCACTGGGGACAGGGAGAACACCATATATTTT. It is translated as CASTGDRENTIYF.

The CDR3 sequence: CASSFTTGYTDTQYF. The CDR3 nucleotides read TGTGCCAGCAGCTTCACCACGGGGTACACAGATACGCAGTATTTT. This rearrangement joins TRBV25-1 to TRBJ2-3; tentative D call: TRBD2 (5 bases). V shed 6 bases and J shed 2 bases, with 15 bases lying between them. The CDR3 contains 15 residues. Germline-derived CDR1 and CDR2 are MGHDK and SYGVNS.

The gene calls are TRBV15 and TRBJ2-1; 7 bases are shared with TRBD1. The CDR3 spans 16 residues. The V gene end was trimmed by 6 bases and the J gene end by 2 bases; junction bases not matched to a gene: 10. CDR1 is LNHNV and CDR2 is YYDKDF in the germline V gene (reference sequence). The CDR3 sequence: CATSEQGKLTYNEQFF. CDR3 coding DNA: TGTGCCACCAGTGAACAGGGGAAGCTTACCTACAATGAGCAGTTCTTC.

V and J are TRBV5-1 and TRBJ2-7, with 9 bases aligning to TRBD2. V lost 4 bases, J lost 2 bases, and 13 bases stayed unmatched. The germline V gene encodes CDR1 SGHRS and CDR2 YFSETQ. CDR3 length: 17 residues. The CDR3 sequence: CASSPGGSGGTTYEQYF. Here the CDR3 DNA reads TGCGCCAGCAGCCCGGGAGGGAGCGGGGGGACCACCTACGAGCAGTACTTC.

V usage is TRBV27 and J usage is TRBJ1-2, with TRBD1 matching 9 bases. The CDR3 is made up of 16 amino acids. The germline V gene encodes CDR1 MNHEY and CDR2 SMNVEV (reference sequence). V was clipped by 4 bases and J by 7 bases; unmatched bases: 13. For the CDR3, the DNA is TGTGCCAGCAGTTCTAGCGCCGGACAGGGGATGGGTGGCTACACCTTC. Amino acid sequence: CASSSSAGQGMGGYTF.

The chain joins TRBV9 to TRBJ2-2; D not certain. Germline CDR1 is SGDLS and CDR2 is YYNGEE. V was pared by 1 base and J by 5 bases, with 9 bases between. The CDR3 is made up of 14 amino acids. The CDR3 region is CASSVSGRTGELFF. CDR3 nucleotide sequence: TGTGCCAGCAGCGTATCGGGTAGGACCGGGGAGCTGTTTTTT. Based on the CDR3 plus reference TRBV9 and TRBJ2-2, the full variable domain is DSGVTQTPKHLITATGQRVTLRCSPRSGDLSVYWYQQSLDQGLQFLIQYYNGEERAKGNILERFSAQQFPDLHSELNLSSLELGDSALYFCASSVSGRTGELFFGEGSRLTVL.

V is TRBV12-5 and J is TRBJ2-7, with TRBD1 identical over 10 bases. V lost 5 bases, J lost 5 bases, and 6 bases stayed unmatched. This CDR3 has 14 residues. CDR1 is LGHNT and CDR2 is FRNRAP in the germline V gene. CDR3 sequence: CASGLGQGRNEQYF. DNA of the CDR3: TGTGCTAGTGGTCTGGGACAGGGGAGGAACGAGCAGTACTTC.

This rearrangement joins TRBV29-1 to TRBJ2-5, with 7 bases matching TRBD1. V was clipped by 4 bases and J by 5 bases; unmatched bases: 4. Germline CDR1 SQVTM, CDR2 ANQGSEA. The CDR3 extends over 12 amino acids. CDR3 amino acids: CSVVEGAETQYF. CDR3 DNA: TGCAGCGTTGTTGAGGGGGCGGAGACCCAGTACTTC.

The sample holds one count of this clone. The rearrangement uses TRBV5-1 and TRBJ1-2; 7 nucleotides agree with TRBD1. The CDR3 contains 14 residues. Germline V gene sequence: CDR1 SGHRS, CDR2 YFSETQ. V was clipped by 0 bases and J by 8 bases; unmatched bases: 7. CDR3 coding DNA: TGCGCCAGCAGCTTGGAACAGGGGTCCCGGGGCTACACCTTC. It yields the protein CASSLEQGSRGYTF.

A remark on this clone: A junction boundary mismatches the germline segment, possibly from a read error. The chain joins TRBV7-3 to TRBJ1-1; 9 nucleotides match TRBD1. The germline CDR1 and CDR2 sequences are SGHTA and FQGTGA. The CDR3 contains 17 residues. The CDR3 sequence: CASSLTGQGFMNTEAFF. In nucleotides, the CDR3 is TGTGCCAGCAGCCTAACAGGACAGGGGTTCATGAACACTGAAGCTTTCTTT. Supplemented by reference TRBV7-3 and TRBJ1-1, the full variable domain reads GAGVSQTPSNKVTEKGKYVELRCDPISGHTALYWYRQSLGQGPEFLIYFQGTGAADDSGLPNDRFFAVRPEGSVSTLKIQRTERGDSAVYLCASSLTGQGFMNTEAFFGQGTRLTVV.

This chain joins TRBV7-2 and TRBJ1-5, with 8 positions matching TRBD1. The junction had 7 bases not matched to a gene; V was cut back by 3 bases and J by 3 bases. CDR1 and CDR2 from the germline V gene are SGHTA and FQGNSA. The CDR3 is 16 amino acids. DNA for the CDR3: TGTGCCAGCAGCTTTAGGTTGGGACAGGCCAATCAGCCCCAGCATTTT. Translation: CASSFRLGQANQPQHF. Based on the CDR3 plus reference TRBV7-2 and TRBJ1-5, the full variable domain is GAGVSQSPSNKVTEKGKDVELRCDPISGHTALYWYRQSLGQGLEFLIYFQGNSAPDKSGLPSDRFSAERTGGSVSTLTIQRTQQEDSAVYLCASSFRLGQANQPQHFGDGTRLSIL.

The gene calls are TRBV11-1 and TRBJ2-3; TRBD2 matches at 12 bases. CDR3 length: 16 amino acids. Germline loops: CDR1 SGHAT, CDR2 FQDESV (reference sequence). Trimming removed 5 bases from V and 6 bases from J; junction bases left unmatched: 9. The CDR3 bases are TGTGCCAGCAGCACCACTAGCGGGGGGCCGGGTGATACGCAGTATTTT. It yields the protein CASSTTSGGPGDTQYF.

V usage is TRBV5-6 and J usage is TRBJ1-5; TRBD1 is a possible D gene (6 bases). Germline assignment: CDR1 SGHDT and CDR2 YYEEEE. CDR3 length: 18 residues. V lost 4 bases and J lost 0, with 20 bases in between. The CDR3 is CASSLGPSTGTSNQPQHF. The CDR3 DNA follows: TGTGCCAGCAGCCTGGGGCCCTCGACAGGTACTAGCAATCAGCCCCAGCATTTT.

This clone is large (0.1 to 1%) in the sample. Other nucleotide sequences in the sample specify the same CDR3. This chain joins TRBV7-3 and TRBJ1-6; D not resolved. The ends were cut back, 2 bases at V and 7 bases at J, with 9 bases in the middle. CDR1 is SGHTA, CDR2 FQGTGA, per germline. The length of the CDR3 is 14 residues. The CDR3 reads CASSLSTTNSPLHF. Written as DNA, the CDR3 is TGTGCCAGCAGCTTATCCACGACAAATTCACCCCTCCACTTT. Full variable domain (remainder filled in from reference TRBV7-3 and TRBJ1-6): GAGVSQTPSNKVTEKGKYVELRCDPISGHTALYWYRQSLGQGPEFLIYFQGTGAADDSGLPNDRFFAVRPEGSVSTLKIQRTERGDSAVYLCASSLSTTNSPLHFGNGTRLTVT.

This clone came up once. The rearrangement links TRBV30 to TRBJ1-3, with no clear D. V was cut by 2 bases and J by 8 bases, with 13 bases left in between. This CDR3 has 13 residues. Germline V gene lookup returns CDR1 GTSNPN and CDR2 SVGIG (reference sequence). CDR3 sequence (DNA): TGTGCCTGGAGTACCGGGGTTCAGGACACCATATATTTT. This gives the protein CAWSTGVQDTIYF.

There are many counts of this clone. The rearrangement uses TRBV11-2 and TRBJ2-1, with TRBD2 as a possible D gene (7 bases). Between the trimmed V and J ends, which lost 1 base and 4 bases, there was a span of 14 bases. Germline loops: CDR1 SGHAT, CDR2 FQNNGV. The CDR3 contains 16 residues. In DNA, the CDR3 is TGTGCCAGCAGCTTAGGTTGGGGGGGCCCATACAATGAGCAGTTCTTC. Protein product: CASSLGWGGPYNEQFF.